This is a list of T cell receptor beta chains from one sample in a study of blood T cell repertoires in COVID-19. TCRdb keeps only in-frame clones here, not all; method: immunoSEQ multiplex PCR. This sample has about 160,000 clones, with 85% found just once. The sample was peripheral blood. These receptors all stem from a human donor with acute or convalescent COVID-19. The donor label of this sample is uncertain. Each CDR3 is given with its conserved first and last residue. The D gene is left open where the match is weak. Part of the rows lack a size; the others show once, few, many or a class for expanded clones.

j_call,v_call,clone_size,d_call,cdr3_aa,cdr3_nt
TRBJ1-2,TRBV28,NA,TRBD1,CASSRNGDRTLYTF,TGTGCCAGCAGCAGGAACGGGGACAGGACGCTGTACACCTTC
TRBJ1-1,TRBV12-5,NA,NA,CASGLWGGTEAFF,TGTGCTAGTGGCCTATGGGGAGGGACTGAAGCTTTCTTT
TRBJ2-7,TRBV6-2/TRBV6-3,few,NA,CASSSRYEQYF,TGTGCCAGCAGTTCCCGTTACGAGCAGTACTTC
TRBJ1-4,TRBV4-1,NA,TRBD1,CASSRRQDREEKLFF,TGCGCCAGCAGCCGACGGCAGGACAGGGAGGAAAAACTGTTTTTT
TRBJ1-2,TRBV5-1,NA,NA,CASSAGRLSYGDNYGYTF,TGCGCCAGCAGCGCCGGCAGGTTGTCTTACGGGGATAACTATGGCTACACCTTC
TRBJ1-6,TRBV30,NA,TRBD1,CAFKTGTGISPLHF,TGTGCCTTTAAAACCGGGACAGGGATCTCACCCCTCCACTTT
TRBJ2-3,TRBV7-6,NA,NA,CASSTGLGFLDTQYF,TGTGCCAGCAGCACGGGACTGGGCTTTTTAGATACGCAGTATTTT
TRBJ1-1,TRBV25-1,NA,NA,CASSEYTTGYEAFF,TGTGCCAGCAGTGAATACACCACAGGGTACGAAGCTTTCTTT
TRBJ2-2,TRBV18,NA,TRBD1,CASSPRGTGVGELFF,TGTGCCAGCTCACCACGAGGGACAGGGGTCGGGGAGCTGTTTTTT
TRBJ2-5,TRBV7-8,NA,TRBD2,CASSPRLAVAQETQYF,TGTGCCAGCAGCCCCCGACTAGCGGTGGCCCAAGAGACCCAGTACTTC
TRBJ1-2,TRBV10-3,NA,TRBD1,CAISGGQGNYGYTF,TGTGCCATCAGTGGGGGACAGGGGAACTATGGCTACACCTTC
TRBJ1-1,TRBV18,NA,NA,CASSGTVNTEAFF,TGTGCCAGCTCGGGCACCGTAAACACTGAAGCTTTCTTT
TRBJ1-1,TRBV2,NA,TRBD1,CASRTGTGITEAFF,TGTGCCAGCAGAACCGGGACAGGGATCACTGAAGCTTTCTTT
TRBJ1-1,TRBV28,NA,NA,CASSINGGGRGTEAFF,TGTGCCAGCAGTATCAACGGGGGAGGTCGGGGCACTGAAGCTTTCTTT
TRBJ1-5,TRBV19,NA,TRBD1,CASSIDSLGTGVRISQHF,TGTGCCAGTAGTATTGATAGTTTAGGGACAGGGGTGAGGATTTCCCAGCATTTT
TRBJ2-7,TRBV18,NA,TRBD1,CASSPGQAPYEQYF,TGTGCCAGCTCACCGGGACAGGCCCCCTACGAGCAGTACTTC
TRBJ1-1,TRBV11-2,few,TRBD1,CASSLRTGLNTEAFF,TGTGCCAGCAGCCTCCGGACAGGCCTGAACACTGAAGCTTTCTTT
TRBJ1-5,TRBV4-2,NA,NA,CASSQGGLVGNQPQHF,TGTGCCAGCAGCCAAGGGGGGCTTGTGGGCAATCAGCCCCAGCATTTT
TRBJ2-3,TRBV2,once,NA,CARSEGRKTDTQYF,TGTGCCAGGTCAGAGGGGAGGAAAACAGATACGCAGTATTTT
TRBJ2-7,TRBV7-8,NA,TRBD1,CASSTTDRGLGEQYF,TGTGCCAGCAGCACAACGGACAGGGGATTAGGGGAGCAGTACTTC
TRBJ2-2,TRBV7-3,NA,NA,CASSFYPASANTGELFF,TGTGCCAGCAGCTTCTACCCCGCGAGCGCGAACACCGGGGAGCTGTTTTTT
TRBJ2-7,TRBV4-1,NA,NA,CASSQGEYYEQYF,TGCGCCAGCAGCCAAGGCGAATACTACGAGCAGTACTTC
TRBJ2-4,TRBV2,NA,TRBD2,CASSVTGGGIQYF,TGTGCCAGCAGCGTAACGGGGGGAGGCATTCAGTACTTC
TRBJ1-6,TRBV9,NA,NA,CASSVGRENSPLHF,TGTGCCAGCAGCGTGGGCAGAGAAAATTCACCCCTCCACTTT
TRBJ2-7,TRBV10-3,NA,NA,CAIKAGSDEQYF,TGTGCCATCAAAGCGGGCAGCGACGAGCAGTACTTC
TRBJ1-3,TRBV19,once,TRBD1,CASSPDRAAWSAGNTIYF,TGTGCCAGTAGTCCGGACAGGGCGGCCTGGAGTGCCGGAAACACCATATATTTT
TRBJ1-1,TRBV5-1,NA,TRBD1,CASSLRTGGAAEAFF,TGCGCCAGCAGCTTGCGGACAGGGGGCGCCGCTGAAGCTTTCTTT
TRBJ1-1,TRBV6-5,NA,NA,CASSLRGETEAFF,TGTGCCAGCAGTTTAAGAGGTGAGACTGAAGCTTTCTTT
TRBJ1-6,TRBV2,NA,NA,CASRTGGAYNSPLHF,TGTGCCAGCAGGACGGGGGGGGCCTATAATTCACCCCTCCACTTT
TRBJ2-7,TRBV6-1,NA,TRBD1,CASSGTGTDWSSYFSEQYF,TGTGCCAGCAGTGGGACAGGGACAGATTGGTCGAGCTATTTCTCCGAGCAGTACTTC
TRBJ2-3,TRBV4-1,NA,TRBD2,CASSQSLAARTDTQYF,TGCGCCAGCAGCCAAAGCCTAGCGGCTAGGACAGATACGCAGTATTTT
TRBJ1-4,TRBV18,NA,NA,CASSSATATNEKLFF,TGTGCCAGCTCATCCGCAACGGCAACTAATGAAAAACTGTTTTTT
TRBJ1-5,TRBV10-2,NA,NA,CASSEFVNQPQHF,TGCGCCAGCAGTGAGTTCGTAAATCAGCCCCAGCATTTT